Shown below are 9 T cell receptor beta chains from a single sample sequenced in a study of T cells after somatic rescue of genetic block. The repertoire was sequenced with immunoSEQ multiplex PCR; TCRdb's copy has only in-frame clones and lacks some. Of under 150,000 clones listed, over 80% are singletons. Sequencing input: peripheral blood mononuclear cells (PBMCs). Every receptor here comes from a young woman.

In nucleotides, the CDR3 is TGTGCCAGCAGTTTAAAGGGAAACCTTGGCAAAAACATTCAGTACTTC. Its translation: CASSLKGNLGKNIQYF. This rearrangement joins TRBV6-5 to TRBJ2-4; no reliable D call. Trimming shortened V by 4 bases and J by 3 bases, and 16 bases separated the two germline ends. CDR3 length equals 16 residues. Germline CDR1 is MNHEY and CDR2 is SVGAGI.

CDR3 bases: TGCGCCAGCAGCCAAGATTGGGATAGCAATCAGCCCCAGCATTTT. It is translated as CASSQDWDSNQPQHF. This chain connects TRBV4-3 to TRBJ1-5; D unresolved. The CDR3 is 15 amino acids. In germline, CDR1 is LGHNA, CDR2 YSLEER. V gave up 0 bases and J gave up 0 bases, with 6 bases separating them.

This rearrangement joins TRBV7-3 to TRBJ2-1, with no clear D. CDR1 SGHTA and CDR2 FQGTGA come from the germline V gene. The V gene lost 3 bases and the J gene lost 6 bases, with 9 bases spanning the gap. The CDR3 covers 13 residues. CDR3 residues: CASSFLKGNEQFF. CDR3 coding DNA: TGTGCCAGCAGCTTCCTGAAGGGCAATGAGCAGTTCTTC.

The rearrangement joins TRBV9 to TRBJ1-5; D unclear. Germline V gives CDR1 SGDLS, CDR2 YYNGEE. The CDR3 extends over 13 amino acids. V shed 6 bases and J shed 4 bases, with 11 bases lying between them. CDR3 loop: CASTFGENQPQHF. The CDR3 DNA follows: TGTGCCAGCACGTTTGGGGAAAATCAGCCCCAGCATTTT.

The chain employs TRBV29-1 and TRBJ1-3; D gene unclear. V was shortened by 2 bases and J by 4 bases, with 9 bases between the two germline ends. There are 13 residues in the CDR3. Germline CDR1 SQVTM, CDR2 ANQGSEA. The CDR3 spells CSVELMEGNTIYF. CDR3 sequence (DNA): TGCAGCGTTGAACTAATGGAAGGAAACACCATATATTTT.

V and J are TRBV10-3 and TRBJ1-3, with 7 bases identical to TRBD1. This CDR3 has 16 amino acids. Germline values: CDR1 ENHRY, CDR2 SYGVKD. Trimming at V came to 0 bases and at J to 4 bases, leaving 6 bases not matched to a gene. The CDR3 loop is CAISESHRGKGNTIYF. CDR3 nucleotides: TGTGCCATCAGTGAGTCGCACAGGGGCAAGGGAAACACCATATATTTT.

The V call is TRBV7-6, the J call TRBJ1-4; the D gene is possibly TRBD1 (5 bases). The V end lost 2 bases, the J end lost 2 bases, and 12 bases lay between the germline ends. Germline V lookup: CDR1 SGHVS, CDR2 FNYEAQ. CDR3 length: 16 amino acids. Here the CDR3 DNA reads TGTGCCAGCAGCTTACAGGGTTCTTCGACTAATGAAAAACTGTTTTTT. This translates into CASSLQGSSTNEKLFF.

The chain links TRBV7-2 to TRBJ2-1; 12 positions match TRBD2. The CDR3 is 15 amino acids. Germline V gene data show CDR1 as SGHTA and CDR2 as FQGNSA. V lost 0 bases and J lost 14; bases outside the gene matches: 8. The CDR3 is CASSLAQTSGGRKFF. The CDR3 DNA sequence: TGTGCCAGCAGCTTAGCGCAAACTAGCGGGGGGCGGAAGTTCTTC.

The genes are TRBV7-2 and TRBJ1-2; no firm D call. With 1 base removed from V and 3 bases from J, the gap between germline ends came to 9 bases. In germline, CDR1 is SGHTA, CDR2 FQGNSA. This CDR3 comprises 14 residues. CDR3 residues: CASSLEYRDYGYTF. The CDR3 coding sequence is TGTGCCAGCAGCTTAGAGTACAGAGACTATGGCTACACCTTC.